These T cell receptor beta chains were read from a single sample in a study of T cell responses to AZD1222 COVID-19 vaccine. Produced via immunoSEQ multiplex PCR; TCRdb's table is partial and in-frame only. The sample contains roughly 120,000 clones, roughly nine tenths of which appear only once. The sequencing used peripheral blood, collected on day 0 of AZD1222 vaccination. The receptors originated from an adult in good health. Each CDR3 is given with its conserved first and last residue. The order of the fields is D gene, V gene, J gene, clone size, CDR3 protein, CDR3 DNA. D genes are given only for firm matches. Clone size is stated in some rows and not others, as once, few, many or a class when expanded.

.	TRBV18	TRBJ1-1	.	CASSPRSDLRSAYTEAFF	TGTGCCAGCTCCCCTCGGTCCGATCTCCGATCTGCCTACACTGAAGCTTTCTTT
.	TRBV7-9	TRBJ1-1	.	CASSLLQDNTEAFF	TGTGCCAGCAGCTTATTACAGGACAACACTGAAGCTTTCTTT
.	TRBV5-1	TRBJ1-5	once	CASSLDGASNQPQHF	TGCGCCAGCAGCTTGGATGGTGCGAGCAATCAGCCCCAGCATTTT
TRBD2	TRBV7-9	TRBJ2-1	.	CASSLELAGGPLEQFF	TGTGCCAGCAGCTTGGAACTAGCGGGGGGGCCACTTGAGCAGTTCTTC
TRBD2	TRBV7-9	TRBJ2-5	.	CASSLGSSGGPKTQYF	TGTGCCAGCAGCTTAGGGTCTAGCGGGGGTCCAAAGACCCAGTACTTC
.	TRBV6-2/TRBV6-3	TRBJ2-7	.	CASSSLGETVYEQYF	TGTGCCAGCAGTTCCCTAGGGGAGACGGTATACGAGCAGTACTTC
.	TRBV5-1	TRBJ1-5	.	CASSLDGSNQPQHF	TGCGCCAGCAGCTTGGACGGTAGCAATCAGCCCCAGCATTTT
.	TRBV4-1	TRBJ1-2	.	CASSQAFQLRTYGYTF	TGCGCCAGCAGCCAAGCCTTCCAGCTGCGCACCTATGGCTACACCTTC
.	TRBV27	TRBJ2-1	.	CASSLLQWNEQFF	TGTGCCAGCAGTTTACTCCAGTGGAATGAGCAGTTCTTC
.	TRBV9	TRBJ1-2	few	CASTGGAPGSRLGYTF	TGTGCCAGCACCGGGGGGGCCCCGGGAAGCCGGCTTGGCTACACCTTC
TRBD2	TRBV4-2	TRBJ2-7	once	CASSQEVAGGHISHEQYF	TGTGCCAGCAGCCAAGAAGTAGCGGGAGGGCATATCTCCCACGAGCAGTACTTC
.	TRBV29-1	TRBJ1-1	.	CSVEGQGGTEAFF	TGCAGCGTTGAAGGGCAGGGAGGCACTGAAGCTTTCTTT
.	TRBV2	TRBJ1-6	.	CASSEVVQNSPLHF	TGTGCCAGCAGTGAAGTTGTCCAGAATTCACCCCTCCACTTT
.	TRBV7-7	TRBJ2-2	few	CASSLDLGISGELFF	TGTGCCAGCAGCTTAGATCTAGGTATCAGCGGGGAGCTGTTTTTT
TRBD1	TRBV19	TRBJ1-5	.	CASSIFSGTGNQPQHF	TGTGCCAGTAGTATCTTCTCCGGGACAGGCAATCAGCCCCAGCATTTT
.	TRBV30	TRBJ1-1	.	CAWRWVGNTEAFF	TGTGCCTGGAGATGGGTCGGGAACACTGAAGCTTTCTTT
.	TRBV6-5	TRBJ1-2	.	CASSSDPGHTFYGYTF	TGTGCCAGCAGTTCGGATCCGGGACACACTTTCTATGGCTACACCTTC
TRBD2	TRBV4-2	TRBJ2-5	.	CASSLSGGQTQYF	TGTGCCAGCAGCCTTAGCGGGGGACAGACCCAGTACTTC
.	TRBV30	TRBJ2-7	once	CAWSGSDKKRYF	TGTGCCTGGAGCGGATCCGACAAGAAGAGGTACTTC
.	TRBV21-1	TRBJ1-2	.	CASSSQGADGYTF	TGTGCCAGCAGCTCACAGGGGGCCGATGGCTACACCTTC
.	TRBV6-5	TRBJ1-1	.	CASSHGGEAFF	TGTGCCAGCAGCCACGGGGGCGAAGCTTTCTTT
.	TRBV6-4	TRBJ2-3	.	CASSVRSPDTQYF	TGTGCCAGCAGTGTGAGATCCCCAGATACGCAGTATTTT
.	TRBV19	TRBJ1-2	.	CASSRGPSWGPADGYTF	TGTGCCAGTAGTAGGGGGCCCTCTTGGGGGCCTGCTGATGGCTACACCTTC
TRBD2	TRBV3-1/TRBV3-2	TRBJ2-1	.	CASSQDRLAGVGEQFF	TGTGCCAGCAGCCAAGATAGACTAGCGGGAGTGGGAGAGCAGTTCTTC
.	TRBV10-2	TRBJ1-2	.	CASSEAGYGYTF	TGCGCCAGCAGTGAAGCGGGTTATGGCTACACCTTC
TRBD2	TRBV29-1	TRBJ2-5	.	CSVERGAGETQYF	TGCAGCGTTGAGCGGGGGGCCGGTGAGACCCAGTACTTC
.	TRBV27	TRBJ1-1	.	CASRDTVNTEAFF	TGTGCCAGCAGAGACACAGTGAACACTGAAGCTTTCTTT
TRBD2	TRBV7-9	TRBJ2-5	few	CASSPLGLAQETQYF	TGTGCCAGCAGCCCGTTGGGACTAGCGCAAGAGACCCAGTACTTC
TRBD2	TRBV11-2	TRBJ2-1	.	CASSAALAALLDEQFF	TGTGCCAGCAGCGCCGCTCTAGCGGCCCTCCTTGATGAGCAGTTCTTC
.	TRBV6-4	TRBJ2-2	.	CASSAYTAPGQSRELFF	TGTGCCAGCAGTGCGTACACCGCCCCAGGACAGTCCCGGGAGCTGTTTTTT
.	TRBV18	TRBJ1-1	.	CASSSKHTEAFF	TGTGCCAGCTCATCAAAACACACTGAAGCTTTCTTT
.	TRBV11-2	TRBJ1-6	.	CASSGRGATLGSPLHF	TGTGCCAGCAGCGGACGAGGGGCCACCCTTGGGTCACCCCTCCACTTT
.	TRBV20-1	TRBJ1-1	.	CSASRQGMNTEAFF	TGCAGTGCTAGTAGGCAGGGGATGAACACTGAAGCTTTCTTT
.	TRBV29-1	TRBJ1-1	.	CSVVRDQTTEAFF	TGCAGCGTTGTCAGGGATCAGACCACTGAAGCTTTCTTT
.	TRBV5-8	TRBJ2-7	.	CASRAQGYEQYF	TGTGCCAGCAGAGCACAGGGCTACGAGCAGTACTTC
TRBD1	TRBV6-2/TRBV6-3	TRBJ1-5	once	CASSYWDRGNQPQHF	TGTGCCAGCAGTTATTGGGACAGGGGGAACCAGCCCCAGCATTTT
.	TRBV10-1	TRBJ2-3	.	CASSERADTQYF	TGCGCCAGCAGCGAGAGGGCAGATACGCAGTATTTT
TRBD1	TRBV5-4	TRBJ1-2	.	CASRKQGGYGYTF	TGTGCCAGCAGGAAACAGGGGGGCTATGGCTACACCTTC
.	TRBV3-1/TRBV3-2	TRBJ2-3	.	CASKACRRGSTDTQYF	TGTGCCAGCAAGGCCTGCCGGCGGGGTAGCACAGATACGCAGTATTTT
.	TRBV24-1	TRBJ2-5	.	CATSGTGQETQYF	TGTGCCACCAGTGGAACAGGGCAAGAGACCCAGTACTTC